This T cell receptor beta chain originates from a study of beta chain features in type 1 diabetes. Study background: Over all samples combined, some 110 million sorted cells were examined. Study findings and constraints: A closer apparent resemblance between naive, central memory and Treg TCRB repertoires was seen in patients than in healthy donors. People with Type 1 diabetes carried modestly yet significantly shorter TCRB CDR3s in all four CD4+ subsets.

Averaging approximately 120 mL, one heparinised blood draw came from each individual donor. This CDR3 comprises 16 residues. Germline values: CDR1 SGHRS, CDR2 YFSETQ. Trimming removed 4 bases at V and 5 bases at J, with 22 bases between. Reverse transcribing all isolated RNA meant expressed TCRB transcripts were sequenced. The method was immunoSEQ multiplex PCR; TCRdb's version includes in-frame clones alone and lacks a portion of them. Of roughly 400,000 clones in the sample, over 12% were seen once. In its sample, this clone was seen once. Its antigen is still unknown. The chain is built from TRBV5-1 and TRBJ2-7; TRBD2 is a possible D gene (5 bases). This TCR came from a woman aged 18 to 35 in good health. The sample taken for sequencing was naive CD4+ T cells from blood. The DNA for the CDR3 is TGCGCCAGCAGCCGTGCAACTAGGGCCATCCGAGACGAGCAGTACTTC. Its protein product is CASSRATRAIRDEQYF.